This T cell receptor (beta chain) derives from a study of blood T cell repertoires in COVID-19. Study details: The samples span acute and convalescent COVID-19 from the United States, Italy and Spain. T cells, B-cell-depleted T cells, or PBMCs supplied cDNA or gDNA.

V shed 3 bases, J shed 3 bases, and the junction held 6 bases outside the gene matches. Per germline, CDR1 KGHSH and CDR2 LQKENI. CDR3 length: 15 amino acids. TCRdb keeps only in-frame clones here, not all; method: immunoSEQ multiplex PCR. The sample holds under 500,000 clones, roughly 87% seen once. Clinical history reported by participants formed the basis on which cohorts were assigned. The receptor was derived from a woman aged 18 to 35 with acute COVID-19. This chain links TRBV18 with TRBJ1-2, with 8 positions matching TRBD1. Input material: PBMCs or T cells enriched from blood (not recorded which). CDR3 sequence: CASSPHRGSHYGYTF. Written as DNA, the CDR3 is TGTGCCAGCTCACCTCACAGGGGGAGTCACTATGGCTACACCTTC.